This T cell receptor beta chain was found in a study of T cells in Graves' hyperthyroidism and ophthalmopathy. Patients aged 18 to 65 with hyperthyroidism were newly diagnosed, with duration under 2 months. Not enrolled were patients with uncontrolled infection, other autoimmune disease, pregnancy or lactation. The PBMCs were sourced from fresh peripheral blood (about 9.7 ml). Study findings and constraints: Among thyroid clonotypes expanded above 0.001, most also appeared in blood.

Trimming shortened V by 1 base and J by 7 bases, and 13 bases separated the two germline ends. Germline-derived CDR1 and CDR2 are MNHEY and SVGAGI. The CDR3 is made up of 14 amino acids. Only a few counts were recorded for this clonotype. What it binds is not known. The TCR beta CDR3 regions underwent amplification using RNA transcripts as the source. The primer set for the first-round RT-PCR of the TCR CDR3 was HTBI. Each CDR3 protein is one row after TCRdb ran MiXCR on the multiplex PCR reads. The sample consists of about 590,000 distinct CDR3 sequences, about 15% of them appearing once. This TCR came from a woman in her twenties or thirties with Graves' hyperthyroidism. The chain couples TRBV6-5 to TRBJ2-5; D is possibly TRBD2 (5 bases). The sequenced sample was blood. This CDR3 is CASSYYSGRGTQYF. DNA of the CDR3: TGTGCCAGCAGTTACTATTCAGGTCGGGGGACCCAGTACTTC.